This T cell receptor (beta chain) was recorded in a study of control samples from healthy donors and cancer patients. Per the germline V gene, CDR1 is SGHAT and CDR2 is FQNNGV. Trimming took 5 bases from V and 6 from J, leaving 19 bases between them. The CDR3 consists of 15 residues. Sequencing used immunoSEQ multiplex PCR; TCRdb keeps in-frame clones, though not all of them. The table records approximately 58,000 clones, over 75% of them present only once. This clone was seen just once. The clonotype was recovered from a woman aged 55-70 years with lung cancer. The material sequenced was PBMCs. This chain connects TRBV11-2 to TRBJ1-2; maybe TRBD1 (6 bases). CDR3 sequence: CASSPQMGGADGYTF. The DNA of the CDR3 is TGTGCCAGCAGCCCCCAGATGGGGGGCGCGGATGGCTACACCTTC.